A selection of T cell receptor beta chains follows, all from one sample in a study of shared clonotypes between healthy human individuals. Measured with immunoSEQ multiplex PCR; TCRdb has only the in-frame clones, and not every one. The sample includes around 430,000 clones, 70% to 80% of them seen just once. The sample taken for sequencing was PBMCs. The receptors come from a woman aged 35 to 49 in good health. Some clones in this sample may be carry-over from other donors' samples. The CDR3 runs from the conserved cysteine through the conserved F or W. The D gene is left open where the match is weak. Size tells how often a clone was seen (once, few, many) or the class of an expanded clone, and some rows leave it out.

>TRBV2|TRBJ1-4|NA|NA
CASSEGGLGEKLFF
TGTGCCAGCAGTGAAGGTGGGCTCGGTGAAAAACTGTTTTTT
>TRBV18|TRBJ2-1|NA|NA
CASSPREASAVSYNEQFF
TGTGCCAGCTCACCACGAGAGGCTTCAGCGGTCTCCTACAATGAGCAGTTCTTC
>TRBV5-1|TRBJ2-1|once|TRBD1
CASSLGHGQAYNEQFF
TGCGCCAGCAGCTTGGGCCATGGACAGGCCTACAATGAGCAGTTCTTC
>TRBV29-1|TRBJ2-1|NA|TRBD2
CSVSLRTSGRPYNEQFF
TGCAGCGTTTCCCTCAGGACTAGCGGGAGACCCTACAATGAGCAGTTCTTC
>TRBV14|TRBJ2-7|NA|NA
CASSQSRYEQYF
TGTGCCAGCAGCCAGAGCCGATACGAGCAGTACTTC
>TRBV28|TRBJ1-1|few|TRBD1
CASHSPGGITEAFF
TGTGCCAGCCATTCCCCAGGGGGCATCACTGAAGCTTTCTTT
>TRBV28|TRBJ2-5|NA|NA
CASSLGREVETQYF
TGTGCCAGCAGTTTGGGCAGGGAGGTTGAGACCCAGTACTTC
>TRBV2|TRBJ1-5|NA|NA
CASSEGKAGGVEHF
TGTGCCAGCAGTGAAGGCAAGGCGGGGGGAGTGGAGCATTTT
>TRBV5-1|TRBJ2-3|NA|TRBD2
CASSLSSGSGGTDTQYF
TGCGCCAGCAGCTTGTCTAGCGGGAGTGGTGGCACAGATACGCAGTATTTT
>TRBV29-1|TRBJ2-7|NA|TRBD2
CSARLAGVPSYEQYF
TGCAGCGCCAGACTAGCGGGAGTTCCCTCCTACGAGCAGTACTTC
>TRBV11-2|TRBJ2-1|NA|TRBD1
CASSRRQGPYNEQFF
TGTGCCAGCAGCCGCCGACAGGGGCCCTACAATGAGCAGTTCTTC
>TRBV5-1|TRBJ2-2|NA|NA
CASTILKDANTGELFF
TGCGCCAGCACCATACTTAAAGACGCGAACACCGGGGAGCTGTTTTTT
>TRBV11-2|TRBJ2-7|NA|TRBD1
CASSLTLTGAEQYF
TGTGCCAGCAGCTTGACCCTTACAGGGGCCGAGCAGTACTTC
>TRBV7-2|TRBJ2-1|NA|NA
CASSSIRGNNEQFF
TGTGCCAGCAGCTCGATCCGGGGCAACAATGAGCAGTTCTTC
>TRBV6-1|TRBJ2-3|NA|NA
CASSEWRDTQYF
TGTGCCAGCAGTGAGTGGAGAGATACGCAGTATTTT
>TRBV5-1|TRBJ1-1|few|NA
CASSKRGEGTEAFF
TGCGCCAGCAGCAAAAGGGGTGAGGGCACTGAAGCTTTCTTT
>TRBV7-2|TRBJ2-1|few|NA
CASSLGPNNEQFF
TGTGCCAGCAGCTTAGGACCGAACAATGAGCAGTTCTTC
>TRBV4-1|TRBJ1-1|NA|NA
CASSQPLEAPEAFF
TGCGCCAGCAGCCAACCCCTGGAGGCCCCTGAAGCTTTCTTT
>TRBV2|TRBJ2-6|few|NA
CASSQEGASGANVLTF
TGTGCCAGCAGTCAGGAGGGGGCAAGCGGGGCCAACGTCCTGACTTTC
>TRBV30|TRBJ1-1|NA|NA
CAWLHRGNTEAFF
TGTGCCTGGCTTCATAGGGGAAACACTGAAGCTTTCTTT
>TRBV7-3|TRBJ2-5|NA|TRBD2
CASSPQRDQETQYF
TGTGCCAGCAGCCCCCAGCGGGATCAAGAGACCCAGTACTTC
>TRBV4-2|TRBJ1-2|NA|NA
CASSPDNGLLNYGYTF
TGTGCCAGCAGCCCGGACAATGGGTTATTGAACTATGGCTACACCTTC
>TRBV2|TRBJ1-1|few|NA
CASREDKREAFF
TGTGCCAGCAGAGAGGACAAGCGCGAAGCTTTCTTT
>TRBV7-6|TRBJ2-5|once|NA
CASAGVAPQETQYF
TGTGCCAGTGCGGGCGTAGCGCCACAAGAGACCCAGTACTTC
>TRBV6-5|TRBJ2-1|NA|TRBD2
CASRRKREGQGFF
TGTGCCAGCAGGAGAAAGCGGGAGGGCCAGGGATTCTTC
>TRBV11-2|TRBJ1-2|NA|TRBD1
CASSRGGTGRGYGYTF
TGCGCCAGCAGCCGGGGCGGGACAGGGCGAGGCTATGGCTACACCTTC
>TRBV29-1|TRBJ2-7|NA|TRBD2
CSVPGTSGSYEQYF
TGCAGCGTCCCCGGGACTAGCGGATCCTACGAGCAGTACTTC